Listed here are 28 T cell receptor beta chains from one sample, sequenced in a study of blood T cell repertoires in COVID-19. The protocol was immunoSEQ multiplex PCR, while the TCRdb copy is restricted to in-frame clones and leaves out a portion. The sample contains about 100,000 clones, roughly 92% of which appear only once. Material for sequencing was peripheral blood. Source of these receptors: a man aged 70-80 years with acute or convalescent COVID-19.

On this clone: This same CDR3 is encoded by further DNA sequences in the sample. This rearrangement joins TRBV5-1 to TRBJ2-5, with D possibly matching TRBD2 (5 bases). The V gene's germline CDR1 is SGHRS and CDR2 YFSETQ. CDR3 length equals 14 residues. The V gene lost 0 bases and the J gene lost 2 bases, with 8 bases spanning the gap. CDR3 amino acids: CASSLAGGQETQYF. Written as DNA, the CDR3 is TGCGCCAGCAGCTTGGCCGGCGGGCAAGAGACCCAGTACTTC.

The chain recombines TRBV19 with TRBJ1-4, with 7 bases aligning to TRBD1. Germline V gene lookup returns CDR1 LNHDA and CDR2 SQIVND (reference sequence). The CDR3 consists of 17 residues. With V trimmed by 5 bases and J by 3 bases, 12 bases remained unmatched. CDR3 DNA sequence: TGTGCCAGTAGTCCCCGACAGGGACACACAGCTAATGAAAAACTGTTTTTT. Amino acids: CASSPRQGHTANEKLFF.

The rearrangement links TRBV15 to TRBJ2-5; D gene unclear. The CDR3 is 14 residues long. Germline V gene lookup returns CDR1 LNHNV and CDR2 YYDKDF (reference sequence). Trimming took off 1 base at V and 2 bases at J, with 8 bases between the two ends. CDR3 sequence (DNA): TGTGCCACCAGCAGAGTTCCTCAGCAAGAGACCCAGTACTTC. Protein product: CATSRVPQQETQYF. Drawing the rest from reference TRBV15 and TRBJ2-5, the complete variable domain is DAMVIQNPRYQVTQFGKPVTLSCSQTLNHNVMYWYQQKSSQAPKLLFHYYDKDFNNEADTPDNFQSRRPNTSFCFLDIRSPGLGDTAMYLCATSRVPQQETQYFGPGTRLLVL.

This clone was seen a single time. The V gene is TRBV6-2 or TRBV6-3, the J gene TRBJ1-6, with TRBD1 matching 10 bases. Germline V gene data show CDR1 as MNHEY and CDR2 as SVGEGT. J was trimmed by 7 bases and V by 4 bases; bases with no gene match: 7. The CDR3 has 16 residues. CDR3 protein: CASSSGTGVLNSPLHF. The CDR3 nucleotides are TGTGCCAGCAGTTCCGGGACAGGGGTCCTGAATTCACCCCTCCACTTT.

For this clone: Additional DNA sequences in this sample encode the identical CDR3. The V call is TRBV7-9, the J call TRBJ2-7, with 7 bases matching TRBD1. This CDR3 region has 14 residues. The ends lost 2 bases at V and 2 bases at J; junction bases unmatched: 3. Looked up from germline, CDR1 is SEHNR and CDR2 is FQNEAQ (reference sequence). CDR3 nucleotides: TGTGCCAGCAGCTTACGACAGGGCCCCTACGAGCAGTACTTC. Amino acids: CASSLRQGPYEQYF. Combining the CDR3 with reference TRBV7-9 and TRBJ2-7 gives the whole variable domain DTGVSQNPRHKITKRGQNVTFRCDPISEHNRLYWYRQTLGQGPEFLTYFQNEAQLEKSRLLSDRFSAERPKGSFSTLEIQRTEQGDSAMYLCASSLRQGPYEQYFGPGTRLTVT.

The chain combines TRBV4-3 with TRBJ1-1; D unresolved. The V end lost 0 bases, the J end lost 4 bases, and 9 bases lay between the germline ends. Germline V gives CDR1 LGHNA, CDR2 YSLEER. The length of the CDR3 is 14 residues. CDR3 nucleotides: TGCGCCAGCAGCCAAGATCGCGATGGCACTGAAGCTTTCTTT. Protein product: CASSQDRDGTEAFF.

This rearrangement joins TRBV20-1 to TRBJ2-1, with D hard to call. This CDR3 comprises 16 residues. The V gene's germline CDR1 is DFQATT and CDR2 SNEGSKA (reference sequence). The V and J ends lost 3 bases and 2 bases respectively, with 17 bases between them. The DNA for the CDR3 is TGCAGTGCTAGTAAGCCCTTAGTAGCCCCCTACAATGAGCAGTTCTTC. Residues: CSASKPLVAPYNEQFF.

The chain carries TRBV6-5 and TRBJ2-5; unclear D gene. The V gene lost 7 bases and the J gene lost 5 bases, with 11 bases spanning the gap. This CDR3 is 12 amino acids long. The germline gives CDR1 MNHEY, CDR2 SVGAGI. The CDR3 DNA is TGTGCCAGCACCCACAGTGGGGAGACCCAGTACTTC. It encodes CASTHSGETQYF.

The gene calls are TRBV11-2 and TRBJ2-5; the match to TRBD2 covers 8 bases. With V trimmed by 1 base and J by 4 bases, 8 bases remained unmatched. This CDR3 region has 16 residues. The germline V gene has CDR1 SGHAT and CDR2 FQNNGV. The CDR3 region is CASSLAGGLVGETQYF. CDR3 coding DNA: TGTGCCAGCAGCTTAGCGGGGGGGCTAGTAGGAGAGACCCAGTACTTC.

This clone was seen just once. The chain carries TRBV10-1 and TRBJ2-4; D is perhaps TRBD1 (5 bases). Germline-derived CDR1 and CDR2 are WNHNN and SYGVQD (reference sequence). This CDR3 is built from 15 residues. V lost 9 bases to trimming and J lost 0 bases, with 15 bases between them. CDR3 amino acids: CASSDSLGAKNIQYF. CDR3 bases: TGCGCCAGTTCCGACAGCCTGGGAGCCAAAAACATTCAGTACTTC.

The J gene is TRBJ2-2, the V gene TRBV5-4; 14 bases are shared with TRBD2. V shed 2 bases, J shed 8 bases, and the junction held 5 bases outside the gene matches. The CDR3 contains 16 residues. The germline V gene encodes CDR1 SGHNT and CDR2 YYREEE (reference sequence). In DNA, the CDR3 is TGTGCCAGCAGCTTAAGACTAGCGGGAGGGCTAGGGGAGCTGTTTTTT. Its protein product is CASSLRLAGGLGELFF.

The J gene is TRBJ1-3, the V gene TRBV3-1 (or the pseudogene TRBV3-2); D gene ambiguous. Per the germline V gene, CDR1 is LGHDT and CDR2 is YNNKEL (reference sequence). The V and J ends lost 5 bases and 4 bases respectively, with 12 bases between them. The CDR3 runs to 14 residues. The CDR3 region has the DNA TGTGCCAGCAGCTCCGGACTTGGGGGAAACACCATATATTTT. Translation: CASSSGLGGNTIYF.

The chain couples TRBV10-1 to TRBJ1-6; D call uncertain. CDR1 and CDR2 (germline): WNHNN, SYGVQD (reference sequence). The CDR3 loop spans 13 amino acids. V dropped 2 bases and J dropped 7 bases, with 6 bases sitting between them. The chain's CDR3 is CASSEQVNSPLHF. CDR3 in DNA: TGCGCCAGCAGTGAGCAGGTCAATTCACCCCTCCACTTT.

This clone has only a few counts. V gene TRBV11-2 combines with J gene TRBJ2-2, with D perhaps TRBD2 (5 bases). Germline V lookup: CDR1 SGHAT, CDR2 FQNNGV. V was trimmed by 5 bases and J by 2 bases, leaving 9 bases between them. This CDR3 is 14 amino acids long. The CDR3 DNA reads TGTGCCAGCAGCGCTGGACTTAACACCGGGGAGCTGTTTTTT. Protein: CASSAGLNTGELFF.

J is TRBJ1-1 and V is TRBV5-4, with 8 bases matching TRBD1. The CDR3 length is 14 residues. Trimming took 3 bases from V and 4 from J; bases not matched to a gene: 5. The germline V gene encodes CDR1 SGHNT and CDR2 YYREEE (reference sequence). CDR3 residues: CASSSNRGATEAFF. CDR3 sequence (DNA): TGTGCCAGCAGCTCGAACAGGGGGGCCACTGAAGCTTTCTTT.

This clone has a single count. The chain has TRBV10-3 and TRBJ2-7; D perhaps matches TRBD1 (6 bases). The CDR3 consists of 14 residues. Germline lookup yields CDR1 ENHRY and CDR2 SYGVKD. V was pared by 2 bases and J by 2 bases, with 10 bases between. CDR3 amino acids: CAISEGQLAYEQYF. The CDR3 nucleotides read TGTGCCATCAGTGAGGGACAGCTAGCCTACGAGCAGTACTTC.

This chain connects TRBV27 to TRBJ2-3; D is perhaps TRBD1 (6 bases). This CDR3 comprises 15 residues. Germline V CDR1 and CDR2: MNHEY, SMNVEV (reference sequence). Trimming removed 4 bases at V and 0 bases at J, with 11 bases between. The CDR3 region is CASSWDTSSTDTQYF. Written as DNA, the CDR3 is TGTGCCAGCAGTTGGGACACTTCTAGCACAGATACGCAGTATTTT.

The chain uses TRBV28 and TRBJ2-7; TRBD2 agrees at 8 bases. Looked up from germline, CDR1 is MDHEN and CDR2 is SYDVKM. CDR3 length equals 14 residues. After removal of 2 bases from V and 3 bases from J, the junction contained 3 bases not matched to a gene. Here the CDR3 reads CASSLPAGVYEQYF. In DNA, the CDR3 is TGTGCCAGCAGTTTACCAGCGGGAGTCTACGAGCAGTACTTC. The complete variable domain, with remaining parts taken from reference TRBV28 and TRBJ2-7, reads DVKVTQSSRYLVKRTGEKVFLECVQDMDHENMFWYRQDPGLGLRLIYFSYDVKMKEKGDIPEGYSVSREKKERFSLILESASTNQTSMYLCASSLPAGVYEQYFGPGTRLTVT.

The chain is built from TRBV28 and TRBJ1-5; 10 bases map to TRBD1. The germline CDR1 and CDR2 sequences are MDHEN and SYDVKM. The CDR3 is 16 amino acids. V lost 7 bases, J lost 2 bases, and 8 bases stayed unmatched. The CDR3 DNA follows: TGTGCCAGCAACCGCCGGGACAGGGGAGGCAATCAGCCCCAGCATTTT. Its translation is CASNRRDRGGNQPQHF.

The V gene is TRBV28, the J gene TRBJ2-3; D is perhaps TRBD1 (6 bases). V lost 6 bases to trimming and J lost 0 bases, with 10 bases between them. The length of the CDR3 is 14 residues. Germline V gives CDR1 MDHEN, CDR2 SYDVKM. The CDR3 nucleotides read TGTGCCAGCAGACAGGGCGGGAGCACAGATACGCAGTATTTT. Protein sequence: CASRQGGSTDTQYF.

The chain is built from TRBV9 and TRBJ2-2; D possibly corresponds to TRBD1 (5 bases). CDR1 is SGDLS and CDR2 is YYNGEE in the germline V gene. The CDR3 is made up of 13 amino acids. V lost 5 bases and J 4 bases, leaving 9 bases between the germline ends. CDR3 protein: CASRSQGTGELFF. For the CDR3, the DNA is TGTGCCAGCAGGTCTCAGGGCACCGGGGAGCTGTTTTTT. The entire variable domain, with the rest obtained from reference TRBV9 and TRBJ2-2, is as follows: DSGVTQTPKHLITATGQRVTLRCSPRSGDLSVYWYQQSLDQGLQFLIQYYNGEERAKGNILERFSAQQFPDLHSELNLSSLELGDSALYFCASRSQGTGELFFGEGSRLTVL.

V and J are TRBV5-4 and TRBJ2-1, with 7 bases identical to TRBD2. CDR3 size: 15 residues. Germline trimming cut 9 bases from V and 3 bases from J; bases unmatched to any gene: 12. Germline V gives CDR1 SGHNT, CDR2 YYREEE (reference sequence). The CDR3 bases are TGTGCCACCACACCTCAGGCTAGCGGCTACAATGAGCAGTTCTTC. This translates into CATTPQASGYNEQFF.

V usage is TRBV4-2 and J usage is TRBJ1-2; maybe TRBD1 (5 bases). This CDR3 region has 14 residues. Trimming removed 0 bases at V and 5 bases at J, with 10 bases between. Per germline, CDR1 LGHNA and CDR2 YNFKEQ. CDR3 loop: CASSQDDSLYGYTF. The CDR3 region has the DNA TGTGCCAGCAGCCAAGATGACAGCCTGTATGGCTACACCTTC.

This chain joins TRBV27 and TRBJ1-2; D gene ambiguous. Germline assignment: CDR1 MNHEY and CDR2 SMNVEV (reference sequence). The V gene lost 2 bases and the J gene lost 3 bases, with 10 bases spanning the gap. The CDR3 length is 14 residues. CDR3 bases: TGTGCCAGCAGTTTAGGCAGGTGGGACTATGGCTACACCTTC. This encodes CASSLGRWDYGYTF.

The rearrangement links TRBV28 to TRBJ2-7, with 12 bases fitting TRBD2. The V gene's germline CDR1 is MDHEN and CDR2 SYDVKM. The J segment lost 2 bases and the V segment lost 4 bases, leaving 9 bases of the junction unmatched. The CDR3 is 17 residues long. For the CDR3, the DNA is TGTGCCAGCAGTTCCCCCGGACTAGCGGGATCAACCTACGAGCAGTACTTC. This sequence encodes CASSSPGLAGSTYEQYF.

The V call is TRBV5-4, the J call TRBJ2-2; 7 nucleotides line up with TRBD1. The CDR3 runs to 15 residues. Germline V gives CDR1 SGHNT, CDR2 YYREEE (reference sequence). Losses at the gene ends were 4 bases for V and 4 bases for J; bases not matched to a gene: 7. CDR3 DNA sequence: TGTGCCAGCAGCGGGAGACAGGGATCCACCGGGGAGCTGTTTTTT. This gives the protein CASSGRQGSTGELFF.

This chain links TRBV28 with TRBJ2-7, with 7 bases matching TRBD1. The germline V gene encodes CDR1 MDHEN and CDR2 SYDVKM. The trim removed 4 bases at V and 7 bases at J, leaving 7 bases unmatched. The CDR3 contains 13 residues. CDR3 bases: TGTGCCAGCAGTTCGGGACAGTCGTGGGAGCAGTACTTC. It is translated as CASSSGQSWEQYF. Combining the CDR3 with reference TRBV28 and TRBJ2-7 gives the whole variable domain DVKVTQSSRYLVKRTGEKVFLECVQDMDHENMFWYRQDPGLGLRLIYFSYDVKMKEKGDIPEGYSVSREKKERFSLILESASTNQTSMYLCASSSGQSWEQYFGPGTRLTVT.

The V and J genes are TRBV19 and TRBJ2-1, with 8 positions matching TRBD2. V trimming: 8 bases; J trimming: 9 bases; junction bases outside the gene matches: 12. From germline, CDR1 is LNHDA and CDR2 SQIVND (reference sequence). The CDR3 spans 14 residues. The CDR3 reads CASGTKRELFEQFF. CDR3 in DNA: TGTGCCAGTGGGACCAAGCGGGAGCTGTTTGAGCAGTTCTTC.